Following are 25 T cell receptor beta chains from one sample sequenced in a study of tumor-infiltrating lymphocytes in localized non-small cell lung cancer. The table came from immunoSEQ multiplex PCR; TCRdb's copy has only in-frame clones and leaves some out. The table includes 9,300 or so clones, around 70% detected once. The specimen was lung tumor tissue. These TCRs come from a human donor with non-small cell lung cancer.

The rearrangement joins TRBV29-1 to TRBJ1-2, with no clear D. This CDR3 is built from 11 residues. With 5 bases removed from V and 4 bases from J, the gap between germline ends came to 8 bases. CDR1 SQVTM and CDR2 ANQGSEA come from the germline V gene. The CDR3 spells CSVPAIYGYTF. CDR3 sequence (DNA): TGCAGCGTTCCTGCGATCTATGGCTACACCTTC.

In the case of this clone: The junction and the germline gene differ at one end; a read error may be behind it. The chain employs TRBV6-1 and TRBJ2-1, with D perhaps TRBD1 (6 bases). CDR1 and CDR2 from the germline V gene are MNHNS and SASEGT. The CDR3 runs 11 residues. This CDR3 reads CASRHGTMIVF. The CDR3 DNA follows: TGTGCCAGCCGACACGGGACAATGATCGTCTTC.

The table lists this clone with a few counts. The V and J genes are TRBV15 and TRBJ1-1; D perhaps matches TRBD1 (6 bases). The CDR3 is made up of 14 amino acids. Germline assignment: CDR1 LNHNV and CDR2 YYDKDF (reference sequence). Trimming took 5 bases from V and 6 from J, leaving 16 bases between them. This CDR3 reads CATSGLTGFSEAFF. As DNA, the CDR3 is TGTGCCACCAGCGGACTTACAGGGTTTTCTGAAGCTTTCTTT.

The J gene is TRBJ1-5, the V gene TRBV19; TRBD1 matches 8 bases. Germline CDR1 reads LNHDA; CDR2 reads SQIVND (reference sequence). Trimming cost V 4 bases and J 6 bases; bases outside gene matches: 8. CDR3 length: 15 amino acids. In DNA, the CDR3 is TGTGCCAGTAGTAGTCAGGACAGGGCAGGTCAGCCCCAGCATTTT. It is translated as CASSSQDRAGQPQHF. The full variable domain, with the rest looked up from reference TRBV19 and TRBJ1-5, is DGGITQSPKYLFRKEGQNVTLSCEQNLNHDAMYWYRQDPGQGLRLIYYSQIVNDFQKGDIAEGYSVSREKKESFPLTVTSAQKNPTAFYLCASSSQDRAGQPQHFGDGTRLSIL.

The CDR3 DNA reads TGCGCCAGCAGCTTGGTGAGCTACGAGCAGTACTTC. It encodes CASSLVSYEQYF. This chain uses TRBV5-1 with TRBJ2-7; no clear D. The CDR3 is 12 amino acids. The V gene lost 0 bases and the J gene lost 3 bases, with 4 bases spanning the gap. Germline loops: CDR1 SGHRS, CDR2 YFSETQ.

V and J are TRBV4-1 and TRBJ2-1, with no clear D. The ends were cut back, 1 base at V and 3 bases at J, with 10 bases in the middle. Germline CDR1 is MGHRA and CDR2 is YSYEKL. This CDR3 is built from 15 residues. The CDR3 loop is CASSQGPSYYNEQFF. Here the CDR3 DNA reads TGCGCCAGCAGCCAAGGGCCCTCCTACTACAATGAGCAGTTCTTC.

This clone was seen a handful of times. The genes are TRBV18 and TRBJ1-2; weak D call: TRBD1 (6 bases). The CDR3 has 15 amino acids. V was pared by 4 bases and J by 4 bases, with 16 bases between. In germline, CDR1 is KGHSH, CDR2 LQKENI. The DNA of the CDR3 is TGTGCCAGCTCACGGGCAGGGGCTCTCGGCTATGGCTACACCTTC. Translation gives CASSRAGALGYGYTF.

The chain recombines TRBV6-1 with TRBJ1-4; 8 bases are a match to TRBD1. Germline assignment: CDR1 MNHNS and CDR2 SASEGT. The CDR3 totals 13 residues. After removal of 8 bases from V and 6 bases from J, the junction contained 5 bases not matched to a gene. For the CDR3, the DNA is TGTGCCAGCTGCCAGGGGGCGTATGAAAAACTGTTTTTT. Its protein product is CASCQGAYEKLFF.

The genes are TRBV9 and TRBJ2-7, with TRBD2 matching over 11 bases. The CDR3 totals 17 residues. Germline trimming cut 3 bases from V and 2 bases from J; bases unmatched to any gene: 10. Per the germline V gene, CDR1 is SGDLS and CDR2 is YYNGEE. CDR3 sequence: CASSAVAGGLGPYEQYF. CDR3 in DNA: TGTGCCAGCAGCGCCGTAGCGGGGGGGCTGGGGCCCTACGAGCAGTACTTC.

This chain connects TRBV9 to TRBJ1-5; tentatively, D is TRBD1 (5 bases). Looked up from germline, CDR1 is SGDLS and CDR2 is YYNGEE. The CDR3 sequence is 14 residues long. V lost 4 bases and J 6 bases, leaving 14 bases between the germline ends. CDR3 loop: CASSPGVDIQPQHF. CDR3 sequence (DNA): TGTGCCAGCAGCCCGGGGGTAGATATTCAGCCCCAGCATTTT.

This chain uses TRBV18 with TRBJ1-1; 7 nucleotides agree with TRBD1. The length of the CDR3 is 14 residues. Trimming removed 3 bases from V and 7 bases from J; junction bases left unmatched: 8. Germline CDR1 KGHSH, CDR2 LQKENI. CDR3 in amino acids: CASSPRDSQFEAFF. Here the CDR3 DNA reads TGTGCCAGCTCACCCAGGGACAGTCAGTTTGAAGCTTTCTTT.

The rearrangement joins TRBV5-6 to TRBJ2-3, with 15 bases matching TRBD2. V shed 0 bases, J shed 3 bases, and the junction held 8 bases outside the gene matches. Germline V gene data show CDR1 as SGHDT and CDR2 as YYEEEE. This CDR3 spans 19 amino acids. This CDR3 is CASSLARTSGGARTDTQYF. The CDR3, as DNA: TGTGCCAGCAGCTTGGCCCGGACTAGCGGGGGGGCTCGGACAGATACGCAGTATTTT.

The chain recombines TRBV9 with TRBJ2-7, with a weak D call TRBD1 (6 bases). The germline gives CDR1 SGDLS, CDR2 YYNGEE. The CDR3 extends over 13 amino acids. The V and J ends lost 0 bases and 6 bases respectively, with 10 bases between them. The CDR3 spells CASSVALGGEQYF. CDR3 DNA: TGTGCCAGCAGCGTAGCTTTAGGGGGCGAGCAGTACTTC.

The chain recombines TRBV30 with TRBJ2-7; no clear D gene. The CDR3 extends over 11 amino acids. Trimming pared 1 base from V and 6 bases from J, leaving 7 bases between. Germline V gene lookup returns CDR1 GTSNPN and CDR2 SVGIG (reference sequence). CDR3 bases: TGTGCCTGGAGTGGGATTGGCGAGCAGTACTTC. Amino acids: CAWSGIGEQYF. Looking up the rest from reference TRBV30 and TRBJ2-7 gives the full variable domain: SQTIHQWPATLVQPVGSPLSLECTVEGTSNPNLYWYRQAAGRGLQLLFYSVGIGQISSEVPQNLSASRPQDRQFILSSKKLLLSDSGFYLCAWSGIGEQYFGPGTRLTVT.

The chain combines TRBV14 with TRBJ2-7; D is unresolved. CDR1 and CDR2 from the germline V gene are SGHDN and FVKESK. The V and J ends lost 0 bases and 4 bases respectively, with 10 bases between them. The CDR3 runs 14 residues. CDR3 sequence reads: CASSQDGTAYEQYF. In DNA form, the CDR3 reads TGTGCCAGCAGCCAAGATGGAACAGCTTACGAGCAGTACTTC.

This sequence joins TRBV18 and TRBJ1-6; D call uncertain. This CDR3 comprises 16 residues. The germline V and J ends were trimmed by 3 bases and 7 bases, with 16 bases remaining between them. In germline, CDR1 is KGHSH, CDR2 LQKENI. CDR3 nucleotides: TGTGCCAGCTCACCTCAGCGGGAATTGACGAATTCACCCCTCCACTTT. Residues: CASSPQRELTNSPLHF.

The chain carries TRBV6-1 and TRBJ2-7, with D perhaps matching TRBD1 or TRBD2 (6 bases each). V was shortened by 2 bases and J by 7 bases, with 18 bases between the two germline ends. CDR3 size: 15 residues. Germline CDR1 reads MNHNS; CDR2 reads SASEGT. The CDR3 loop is CASSEWKGGPLEQYF. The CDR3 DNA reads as TGTGCCAGCAGTGAATGGAAGGGGGGCCCCCTAGAGCAGTACTTC.

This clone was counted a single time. The DNA of the CDR3 is TGTGCCAGCAGCTTAGCGCGGAGGGGGAACTATGGCTACACCTTC. Translated: CASSLARRGNYGYTF. The J gene is TRBJ1-2, the V gene TRBV7-9; weak D call: TRBD1 (6 bases). The CDR3 loop spans 15 amino acids. Looked up from germline, CDR1 is SEHNR and CDR2 is FQNEAQ (reference sequence). V lost 0 bases and J lost 2, with 10 bases in between.

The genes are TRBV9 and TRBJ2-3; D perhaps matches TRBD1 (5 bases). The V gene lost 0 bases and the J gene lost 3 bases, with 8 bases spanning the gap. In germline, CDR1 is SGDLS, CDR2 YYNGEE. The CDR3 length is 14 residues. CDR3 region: CASSVDGATDTQYF. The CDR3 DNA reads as TGTGCCAGCAGCGTAGATGGGGCGACAGATACGCAGTATTTT.

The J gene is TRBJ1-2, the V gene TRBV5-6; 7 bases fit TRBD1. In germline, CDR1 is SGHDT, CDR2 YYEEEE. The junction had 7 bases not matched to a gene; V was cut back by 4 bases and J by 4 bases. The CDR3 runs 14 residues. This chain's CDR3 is CASSDPGGGYGYTF. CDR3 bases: TGTGCCAGCAGCGATCCAGGGGGTGGCTATGGCTACACCTTC.

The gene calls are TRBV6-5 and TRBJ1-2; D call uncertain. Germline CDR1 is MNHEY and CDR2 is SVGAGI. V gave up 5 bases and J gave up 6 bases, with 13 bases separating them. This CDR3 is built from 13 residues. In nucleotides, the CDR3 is TGTGCCAGCAGTATCCTCCCGGAAGATGGCTACACCTTC. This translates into CASSILPEDGYTF.

The DNA of the CDR3 is TGTGCCAGCACCCTACAGCCCCAAGAGACCCAGTACTTC. Its protein is CASTLQPQETQYF. The V and J genes are TRBV6-1 and TRBJ2-5, with unresolved D. V lost 7 bases and J lost 1, with 10 bases in between. This CDR3 is 13 amino acids long. Per the germline V gene, CDR1 is MNHNS and CDR2 is SASEGT.

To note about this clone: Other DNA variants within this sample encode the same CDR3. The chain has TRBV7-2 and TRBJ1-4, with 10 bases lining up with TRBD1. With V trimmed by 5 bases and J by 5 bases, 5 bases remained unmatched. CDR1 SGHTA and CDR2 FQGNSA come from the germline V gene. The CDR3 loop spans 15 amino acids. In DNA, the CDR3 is TGTGCCAGCAGCCTGAGACAGGGGGCGAATGAAAAACTGTTTTTT. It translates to CASSLRQGANEKLFF.

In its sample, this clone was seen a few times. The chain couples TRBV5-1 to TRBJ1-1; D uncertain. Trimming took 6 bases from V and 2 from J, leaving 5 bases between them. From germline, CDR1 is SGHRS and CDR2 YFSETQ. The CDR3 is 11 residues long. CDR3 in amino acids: CASMANTEAFF. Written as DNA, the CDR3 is TGCGCCAGCATGGCCAACACTGAAGCTTTCTTT.

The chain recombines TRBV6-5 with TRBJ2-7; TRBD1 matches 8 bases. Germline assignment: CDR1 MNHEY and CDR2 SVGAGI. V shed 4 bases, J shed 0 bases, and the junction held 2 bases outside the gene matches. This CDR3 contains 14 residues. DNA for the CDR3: TGTGCCAGCAGTTCCGGGACAGGCTCCTACGAGCAGTACTTC. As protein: CASSSGTGSYEQYF.